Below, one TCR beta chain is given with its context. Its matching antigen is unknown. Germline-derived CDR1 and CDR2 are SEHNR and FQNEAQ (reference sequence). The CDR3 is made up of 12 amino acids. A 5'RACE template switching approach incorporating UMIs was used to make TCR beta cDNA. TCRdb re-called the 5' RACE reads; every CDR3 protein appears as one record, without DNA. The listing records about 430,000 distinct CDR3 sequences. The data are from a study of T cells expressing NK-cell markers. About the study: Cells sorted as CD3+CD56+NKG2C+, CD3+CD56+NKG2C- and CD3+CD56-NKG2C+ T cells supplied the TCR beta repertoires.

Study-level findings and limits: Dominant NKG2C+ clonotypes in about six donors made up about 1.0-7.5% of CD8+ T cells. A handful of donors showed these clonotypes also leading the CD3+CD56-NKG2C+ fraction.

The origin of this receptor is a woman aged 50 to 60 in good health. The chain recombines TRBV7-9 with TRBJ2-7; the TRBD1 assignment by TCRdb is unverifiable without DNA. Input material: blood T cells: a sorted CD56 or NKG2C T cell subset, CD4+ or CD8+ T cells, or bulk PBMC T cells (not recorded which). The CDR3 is CASSSLAEMQYF.